This TCR beta chain was identified in a study of blood T cell repertoires in COVID-19. Study-level information: Collection of acute and convalescent COVID-19 samples took place in the United States, Italy and Spain. T cells, B-cell-depleted T cells, or PBMCs supplied cDNA or gDNA.

CDR3 length equals 15 residues. Trimming shortened V by 4 bases and J by 3 bases, and 16 bases separated the two germline ends. Germline CDR1 SGHVS, CDR2 FQNEAQ. As processed by the authors: Amplification of reference gene primers was used by the study to estimate nucleated cell counts. Clones were sequenced by immunoSEQ multiplex PCR, and TCRdb holds only the in-frame ones, with some missing. The V and J calls and clone size come from that table; D and trimming were worked out from the DNA. The table lists about 110,000 clones, 85% to 90% of them singletons. The sequencing input was peripheral blood. The receptor was isolated from a human donor in a cohort sampled during active COVID-19. This chain uses TRBV7-8 with TRBJ2-7; D is possibly TRBD2 (7 bases). CDR3 DNA sequence: TGTGCCAGCAGCTCGTACCGGGGGGCGTACTACGAGCAGTACTTC. Its translation: CASSSYRGAYYEQYF.